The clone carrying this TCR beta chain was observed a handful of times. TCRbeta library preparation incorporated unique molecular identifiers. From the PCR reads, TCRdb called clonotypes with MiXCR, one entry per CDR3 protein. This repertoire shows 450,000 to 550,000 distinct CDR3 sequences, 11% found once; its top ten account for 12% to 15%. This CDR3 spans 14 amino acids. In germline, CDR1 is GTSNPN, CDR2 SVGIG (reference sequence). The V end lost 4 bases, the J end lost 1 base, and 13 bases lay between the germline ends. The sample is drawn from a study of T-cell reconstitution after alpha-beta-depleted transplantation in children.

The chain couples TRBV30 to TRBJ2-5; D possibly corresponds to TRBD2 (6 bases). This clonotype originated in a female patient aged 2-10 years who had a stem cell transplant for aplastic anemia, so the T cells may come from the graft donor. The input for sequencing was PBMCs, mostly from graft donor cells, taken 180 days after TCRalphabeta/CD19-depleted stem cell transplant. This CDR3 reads CAWTRLGVQETQYF. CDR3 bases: TGTGCCTGGACGCGACTAGGAGTCCAAGAGACCCAGTACTTC.